Each of the 11 T cell receptor beta chains below was sequenced from the same sample in a study of blood T cell dynamics during melanoma immunotherapy (dated by TCRdb to about 2020). The method was the immunoSEQ multiplex PCR assay. This immuneACCESS table, as held by TCRdb, lists in-frame sequences with V and J called but not all clones. Of the missing ones, under half trace to an unresolved V gene in checked studies; the others have no known cause. Recorded for this sample are over 10,000 clones; 90% to 95% of them occurred a single time. Around 0.18% of the sample lies in the top ten. In the paper's terms, the time point label means: week 3, after first cycle of checkpoint inhibitor. The sample was effector memory CD8+ T cells from blood, taken from a patient treated with checkpoint blockade. Receptors originate from a human donor with melanoma.

The gene calls are TRBV12-5 and TRBJ2-2; 7 bases are a match to TRBD2. The germline gives CDR1 LGHNT, CDR2 FRNRAP. The V and J ends lost 3 bases and 5 bases, in that order; junction bases with no gene match: 6. The CDR3 consists of 15 residues. The CDR3 nucleotides read TGTGCTAGTGGTTTTGGGACTACCATAACCGGGGAGCTGTTTTTT. Protein sequence: CASGFGTTITGELFF.

The chain couples TRBV18 to TRBJ2-5, with 7 bases lining up with TRBD2. V gave up 6 bases and J gave up 2 bases; unmatched junction bases: 9. Germline V gene sequence: CDR1 KGHSH, CDR2 LQKENI. The CDR3 contains 15 residues. CDR3 sequence: CASSGLAAVQETQYF. Here the CDR3 DNA reads TGTGCCAGCTCTGGGCTAGCGGCAGTACAAGAGACCCAGTACTTC.

This rearrangement joins TRBV5-6 to TRBJ2-7, with D perhaps TRBD1 or TRBD2 (5 bases each). This CDR3 has 14 residues. In germline, CDR1 is SGHDT, CDR2 YYEEEE. V lost 0 bases, J lost 2 bases, and 9 bases lay in between. The CDR3 nucleotides are TGTGCCAGCAGCTTGGGAGGGACCCCCTACGAGCAGTACTTC. This codes for CASSLGGTPYEQYF.

The chain combines TRBV19 with TRBJ1-1; D possibly corresponds to TRBD1 (6 bases). The CDR3 loop spans 13 amino acids. V lost 1 base, J lost 5 bases, and 8 bases lay in between. Per germline, CDR1 LNHDA and CDR2 SQIVND (reference sequence). This chain's CDR3 is CASSIGQGTEAFF. In DNA form, the CDR3 reads TGTGCCAGTAGTATAGGGCAGGGGACTGAAGCTTTCTTT.

The chain joins TRBV7-9 to TRBJ2-7; TRBD1 is a possible D gene (6 bases). V shed 1 base and J shed 4 bases, with 14 bases lying between them. CDR1 and CDR2 (germline): SEHNR, FQNEAQ (reference sequence). This CDR3 has 15 amino acids. The CDR3 region is CASSLEGDGGYEQYF. The CDR3 DNA reads TGTGCCAGCAGCTTAGAGGGGGATGGCGGATACGAGCAGTACTTC. The whole variable domain, remainder taken from reference TRBV7-9 and TRBJ2-7, is DTGVSQNPRHKITKRGQNVTFRCDPISEHNRLYWYRQTLGQGPEFLTYFQNEAQLEKSRLLSDRFSAERPKGSFSTLEIQRTEQGDSAMYLCASSLEGDGGYEQYFGPGTRLTVT.

The V call is TRBV19, the J call TRBJ2-7; 7 positions match TRBD1. Germline V gene sequence: CDR1 LNHDA, CDR2 SQIVND (reference sequence). V lost 6 bases and J lost 2; bases outside the gene matches: 4. This CDR3 comprises 13 residues. The chain's CDR3 is CASSNRGPYEQYF. The CDR3 region has the DNA TGTGCCAGTAGCAACAGGGGACCCTACGAGCAGTACTTC.

The chain employs TRBV6-1 and TRBJ1-5; 8 positions agree with TRBD1. V shed 4 bases, J shed 1 base, and the junction held 3 bases outside the gene matches. Germline V CDR1 and CDR2: MNHNS, SASEGT. This CDR3 contains 15 residues. The CDR3 region is CASSVDRASNQPQHF. CDR3 nucleotides: TGTGCCAGCAGTGTGGACAGGGCAAGCAATCAGCCCCAGCATTTT.

The chain joins TRBV27 to TRBJ2-1; D is possibly TRBD1 or TRBD2 (5 bases each). Germline loops: CDR1 MNHEY, CDR2 SMNVEV (reference sequence). This CDR3 comprises 19 residues. The V end was cut by 0 bases, the J end by 1 base, with 19 bases between. The CDR3 DNA reads as TGTGCCAGCAGTTTATCGGGGGTGTCCCATGTACGATCCTACAATGAGCAGTTCTTC. The encoded protein is CASSLSGVSHVRSYNEQFF.

This clone was counted only a few times. The rearrangement links TRBV7-9 to TRBJ1-4, with unresolved D. The CDR3 totals 14 residues. From germline, CDR1 is SEHNR and CDR2 FQNEAQ (reference sequence). V gave up 2 bases and J gave up 5 bases, with 9 bases separating them. In DNA form, the CDR3 reads TGTGCCAGCAGCTTAATACAGACGAATGAAAAACTGTTTTTT. It encodes CASSLIQTNEKLFF.

This clone was detected a few times. The gene calls are TRBV6-1 and TRBJ2-7, with 10 bases identical to TRBD2. Trimming took 4 bases from V and 11 from J; bases not matched to a gene: 11. The CDR3 length is 14 residues. Germline-derived CDR1 and CDR2 are MNHNS and SASEGT. CDR3 DNA: TGTGCCAGCAGTGCCGGACTAGCGGTCGTTCCAGAGTACTTC. It specifies CASSAGLAVVPEYF.

CDR3 loop: CASSFLAGEIRNNEQFF. CDR3 in DNA: TGTGCCAGCAGTTTTCTAGCGGGAGAGATAAGAAACAATGAGCAGTTCTTC. This chain links TRBV13 with TRBJ2-1; 10 bases match TRBD2. The CDR3 has 17 residues. The germline gives CDR1 PRHDT, CDR2 FYEKMQ (reference sequence). With V trimmed by 6 bases and J by 5 bases, 13 bases remained unmatched.